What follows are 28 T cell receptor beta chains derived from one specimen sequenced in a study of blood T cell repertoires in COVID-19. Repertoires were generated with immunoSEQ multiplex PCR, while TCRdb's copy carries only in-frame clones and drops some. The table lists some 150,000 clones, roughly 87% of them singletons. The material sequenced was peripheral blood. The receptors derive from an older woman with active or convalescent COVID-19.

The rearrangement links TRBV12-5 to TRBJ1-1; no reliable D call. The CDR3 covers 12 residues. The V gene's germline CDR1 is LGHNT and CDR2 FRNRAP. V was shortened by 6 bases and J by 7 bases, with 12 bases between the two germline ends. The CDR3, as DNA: TGTGCTAGTGGGCAGCCAGGTCTTGAAGCTTTCTTT. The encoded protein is CASGQPGLEAFF. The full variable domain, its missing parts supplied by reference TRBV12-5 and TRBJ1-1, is DARVTQTPRHKVTEMGQEVTMRCQPILGHNTVFWYRQTMMQGLELLAYFRNRAPLDDSGMPKDRFSAEMPDATLATLKIQPSEPRDSAVYFCASGQPGLEAFFGQGTRLTVV.

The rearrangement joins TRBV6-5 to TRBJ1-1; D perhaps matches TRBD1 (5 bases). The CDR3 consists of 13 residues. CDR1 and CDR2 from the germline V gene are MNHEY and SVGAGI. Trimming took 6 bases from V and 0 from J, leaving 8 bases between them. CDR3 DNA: TGTGCCAGCAGCAGGGAAATGAACACTGAAGCTTTCTTT. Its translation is CASSREMNTEAFF.

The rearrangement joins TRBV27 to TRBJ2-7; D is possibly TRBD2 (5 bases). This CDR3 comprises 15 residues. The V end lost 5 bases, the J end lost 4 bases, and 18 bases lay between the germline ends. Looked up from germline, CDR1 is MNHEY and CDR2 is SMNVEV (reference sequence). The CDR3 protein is CASSPKAGLVYEQYF. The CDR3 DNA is TGTGCCAGCAGTCCAAAGGCGGGTTTAGTTTACGAGCAGTACTTC.

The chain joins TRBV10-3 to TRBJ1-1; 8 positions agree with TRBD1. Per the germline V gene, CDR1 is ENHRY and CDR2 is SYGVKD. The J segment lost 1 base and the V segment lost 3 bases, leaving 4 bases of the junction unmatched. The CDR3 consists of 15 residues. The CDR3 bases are TGTGCCATCAGTGAAACCGGGACAGGGAACACTGAAGCTTTCTTT. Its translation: CAISETGTGNTEAFF.

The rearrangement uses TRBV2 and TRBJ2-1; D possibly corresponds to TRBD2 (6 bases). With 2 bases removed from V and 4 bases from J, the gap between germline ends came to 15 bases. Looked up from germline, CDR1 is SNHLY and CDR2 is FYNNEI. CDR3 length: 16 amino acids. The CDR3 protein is CASSENSLAQYNEQFF. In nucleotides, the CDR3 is TGTGCCAGCAGTGAAAATTCCCTAGCGCAATACAATGAGCAGTTCTTC.

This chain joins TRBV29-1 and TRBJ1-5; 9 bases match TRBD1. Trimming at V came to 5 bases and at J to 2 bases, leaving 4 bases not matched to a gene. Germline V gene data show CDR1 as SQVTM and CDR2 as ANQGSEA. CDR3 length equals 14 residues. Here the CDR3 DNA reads TGCAGCGTTCGACAGGGGGGGCGCAATCAGCCCCAGCATTTT. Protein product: CSVRQGGRNQPQHF.

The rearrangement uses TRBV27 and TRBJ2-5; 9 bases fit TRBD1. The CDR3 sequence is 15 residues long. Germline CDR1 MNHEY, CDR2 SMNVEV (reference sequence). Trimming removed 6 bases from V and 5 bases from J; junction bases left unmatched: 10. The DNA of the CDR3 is TGTGCCAGCAGCACCGGGACAGGGCAACGGGAGACCCAGTACTTC. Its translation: CASSTGTGQRETQYF.

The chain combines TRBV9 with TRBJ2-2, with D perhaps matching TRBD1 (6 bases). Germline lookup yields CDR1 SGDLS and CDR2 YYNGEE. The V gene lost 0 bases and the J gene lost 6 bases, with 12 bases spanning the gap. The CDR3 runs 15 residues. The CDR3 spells CASSVVARGAGELFF. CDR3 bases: TGTGCCAGCAGCGTAGTGGCCAGGGGAGCCGGGGAGCTGTTTTTT.

This CDR3 reads CASLQGQSSSYEQYF. CDR3 coding DNA: TGTGCCAGCCTACAGGGACAGTCCTCAAGCTACGAGCAGTACTTC. This rearrangement joins TRBV6-5 to TRBJ2-7; 7 bases fit TRBD1. Trimming at V came to 8 bases and at J to 3 bases, leaving 13 bases not matched to a gene. This CDR3 contains 15 residues. CDR1 and CDR2 from the germline V gene are MNHEY and SVGAGI.

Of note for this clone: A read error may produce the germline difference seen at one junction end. CDR3 coding DNA: TGTGCCAGCAGCGGAAACAGGGAAAGTTACTTC. As protein: CASSGNRESYF. The gene calls are TRBV7-9 and TRBJ1-2, with TRBD1 as a possible D gene (6 bases). The length of the CDR3 is 11 residues. Looked up from germline, CDR1 is SEHNR and CDR2 is FQNEAQ (reference sequence).

CDR3 nucleotide sequence: TGCGCCAGCAGCCAAGAAGCTAGCGGGGGAAACACCGGGGAGCTGTTTTTT. This codes for CASSQEASGGNTGELFF. V gene TRBV4-3 combines with J gene TRBJ2-2, with TRBD2 matching over 10 bases. Germline V CDR1 and CDR2: LGHNA, YSLEER. J gave up 2 bases and V 0 bases, and 3 bases lay outside the gene matches. This CDR3 spans 17 amino acids.

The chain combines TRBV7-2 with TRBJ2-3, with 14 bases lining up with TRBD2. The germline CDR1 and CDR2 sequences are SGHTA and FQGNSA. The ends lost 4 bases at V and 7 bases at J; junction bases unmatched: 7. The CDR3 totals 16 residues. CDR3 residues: CASSSGLAGGRNTQYF. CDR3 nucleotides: TGTGCCAGCAGCTCCGGACTAGCGGGGGGAAGGAATACGCAGTATTTT.

This CDR3 is CASQDRAGDTEAFF. The CDR3 DNA follows: TGTGCCAGCCAGGACAGGGCTGGGGACACTGAAGCTTTCTTT. The chain links TRBV18 to TRBJ1-1, with 8 bases aligning to TRBD1. The CDR3 runs to 14 residues. With 8 bases clipped from V and 3 bases from J, the junction kept 8 bases outside the gene matches. Germline lookup yields CDR1 KGHSH and CDR2 LQKENI.

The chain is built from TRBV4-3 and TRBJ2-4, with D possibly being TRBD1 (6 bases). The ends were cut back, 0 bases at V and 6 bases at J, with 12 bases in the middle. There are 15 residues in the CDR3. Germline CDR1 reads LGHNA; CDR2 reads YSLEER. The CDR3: CASSQDKGEGNIQYF. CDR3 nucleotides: TGCGCCAGCAGCCAAGATAAGGGGGAAGGAAACATTCAGTACTTC.

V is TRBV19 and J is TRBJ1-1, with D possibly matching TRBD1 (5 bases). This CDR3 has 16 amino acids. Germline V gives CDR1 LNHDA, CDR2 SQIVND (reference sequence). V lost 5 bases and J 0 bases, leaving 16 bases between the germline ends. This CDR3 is CASSSERGRVNTEAFF. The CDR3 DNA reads TGTGCCAGTAGTTCCGAAAGGGGTCGGGTGAACACTGAAGCTTTCTTT.

CDR3 sequence: CASSLSDLQGNQPQHF. In nucleotides, the CDR3 is TGTGCCAGCAGCTTAAGCGATCTACAGGGCAATCAGCCCCAGCATTTT. The J gene is TRBJ1-5, the V gene TRBV5-6, with D maybe TRBD1 (5 bases). Germline V gene lookup returns CDR1 SGHDT and CDR2 YYEEEE. The CDR3 totals 16 residues. V lost 2 bases to trimming and J lost 2 bases, with 14 bases between them.

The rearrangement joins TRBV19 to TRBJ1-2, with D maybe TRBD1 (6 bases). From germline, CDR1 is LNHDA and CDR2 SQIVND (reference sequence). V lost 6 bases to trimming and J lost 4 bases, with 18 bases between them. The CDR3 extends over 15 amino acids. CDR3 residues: CASSERGGRSYGYTF. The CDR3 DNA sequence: TGTGCCAGTAGCGAACGCGGGGGCAGGTCCTATGGCTACACCTTC.

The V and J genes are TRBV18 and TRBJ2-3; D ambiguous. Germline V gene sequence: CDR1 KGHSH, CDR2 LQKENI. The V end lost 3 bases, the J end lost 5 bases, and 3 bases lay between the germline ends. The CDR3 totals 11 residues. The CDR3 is CASSPLDTQYF. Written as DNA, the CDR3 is TGTGCCAGCTCACCCTTAGATACGCAGTATTTT.

CDR3 sequence (DNA): TGTGCCAGTAGTAAGCCCATCGCAGGGAGGACTGAAGCTTTCTTT. Translating gives CASSKPIAGRTEAFF. The chain carries TRBV19 and TRBJ1-1; a possible D gene is TRBD1 (5 bases). Looked up from germline, CDR1 is LNHDA and CDR2 is SQIVND (reference sequence). V was shortened by 4 bases and J by 5 bases, with 17 bases between the two germline ends. This CDR3 is 15 amino acids long.

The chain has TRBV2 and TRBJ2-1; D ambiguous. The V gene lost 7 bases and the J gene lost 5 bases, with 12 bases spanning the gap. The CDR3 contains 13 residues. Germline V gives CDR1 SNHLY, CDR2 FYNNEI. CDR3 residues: CASIVYSNNEQFF. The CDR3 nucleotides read TGTGCCAGCATAGTGTACAGTAACAATGAGCAGTTCTTC.

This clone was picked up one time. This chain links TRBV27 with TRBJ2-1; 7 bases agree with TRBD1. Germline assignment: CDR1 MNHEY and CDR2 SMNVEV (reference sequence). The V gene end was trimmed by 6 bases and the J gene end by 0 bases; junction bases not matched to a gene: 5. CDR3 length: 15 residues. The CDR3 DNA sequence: TGTGCCAGCAGACAGGGGACAGTCTCCTACAATGAGCAGTTCTTC. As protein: CASRQGTVSYNEQFF.

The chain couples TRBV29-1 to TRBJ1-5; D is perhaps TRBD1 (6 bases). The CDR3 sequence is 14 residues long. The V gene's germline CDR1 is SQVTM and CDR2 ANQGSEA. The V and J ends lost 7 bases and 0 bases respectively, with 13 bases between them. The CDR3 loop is CSDPDSYSNQPQHF. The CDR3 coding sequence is TGCAGCGACCCGGACAGCTATAGCAATCAGCCCCAGCATTTT.

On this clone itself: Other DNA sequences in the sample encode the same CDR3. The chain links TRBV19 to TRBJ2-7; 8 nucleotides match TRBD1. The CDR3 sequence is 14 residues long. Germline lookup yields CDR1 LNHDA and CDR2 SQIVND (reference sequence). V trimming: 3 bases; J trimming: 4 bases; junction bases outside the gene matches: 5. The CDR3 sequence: CASSIGTGGYEQYF. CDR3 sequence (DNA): TGTGCCAGTAGTATTGGGACAGGAGGTTACGAGCAGTACTTC.

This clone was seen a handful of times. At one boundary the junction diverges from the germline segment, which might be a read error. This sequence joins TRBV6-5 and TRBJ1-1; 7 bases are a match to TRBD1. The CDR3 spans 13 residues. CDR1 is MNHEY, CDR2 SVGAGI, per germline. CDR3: CASRRGLKTEAFF. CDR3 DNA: TGTGCCAGCAGAAGGGGGCTGAAGACTGAAGCTTTCTTT.

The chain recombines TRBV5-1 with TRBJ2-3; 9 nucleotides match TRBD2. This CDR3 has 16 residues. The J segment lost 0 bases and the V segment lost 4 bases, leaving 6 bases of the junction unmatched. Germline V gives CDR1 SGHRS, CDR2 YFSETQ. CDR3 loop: CASSATLAGSTDTQYF. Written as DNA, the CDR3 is TGCGCCAGCAGCGCGACCCTAGCGGGAAGCACAGATACGCAGTATTTT.

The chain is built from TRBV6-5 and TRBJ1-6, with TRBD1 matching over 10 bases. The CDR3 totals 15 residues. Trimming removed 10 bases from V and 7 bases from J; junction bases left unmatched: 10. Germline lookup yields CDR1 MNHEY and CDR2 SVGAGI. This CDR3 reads CATRGRGQGNSPLHF. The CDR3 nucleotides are TGTGCCACTAGGGGCCGGGGACAGGGGAATTCACCCCTCCACTTT.

CDR3 coding DNA: TGCAGTGCTAGTCCGCCAGCGCGTACCGGGGAGCTGTTTTTT. Amino acid sequence: CSASPPARTGELFF. V usage is TRBV20-1 and J usage is TRBJ2-2; D ambiguous. The germline V and J ends were trimmed by 3 bases and 5 bases, with 13 bases remaining between them. The CDR3 is 14 residues long. Germline V gives CDR1 DFQATT, CDR2 SNEGSKA (reference sequence).

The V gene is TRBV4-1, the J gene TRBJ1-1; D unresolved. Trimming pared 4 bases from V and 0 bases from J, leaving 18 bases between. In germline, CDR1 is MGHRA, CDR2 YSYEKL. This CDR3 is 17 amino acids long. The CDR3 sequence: CASSLQRGDLMNTEAFF. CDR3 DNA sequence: TGCGCCAGCAGCCTACAACGGGGAGACCTTATGAACACTGAAGCTTTCTTT.